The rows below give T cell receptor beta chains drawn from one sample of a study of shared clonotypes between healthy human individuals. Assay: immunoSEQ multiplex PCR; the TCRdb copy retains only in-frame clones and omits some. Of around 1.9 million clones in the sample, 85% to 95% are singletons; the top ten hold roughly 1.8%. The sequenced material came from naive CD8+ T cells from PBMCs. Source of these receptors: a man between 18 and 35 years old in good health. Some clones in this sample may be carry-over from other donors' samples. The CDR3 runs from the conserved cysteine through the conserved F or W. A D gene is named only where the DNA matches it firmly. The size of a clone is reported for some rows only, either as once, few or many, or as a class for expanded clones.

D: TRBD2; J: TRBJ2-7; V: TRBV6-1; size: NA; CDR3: CASSDGTSALYEQYF; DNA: TGTGCCAGCAGTGATGGGACTAGTGCGTTGTACGAGCAGTACTTC
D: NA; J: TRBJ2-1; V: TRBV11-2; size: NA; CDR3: CASSSRTATHNEQFF; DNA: TGTGCCAGCAGCTCCCGGACCGCCACCCACAATGAGCAGTTCTTC
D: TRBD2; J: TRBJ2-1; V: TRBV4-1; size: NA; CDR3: CASSQEGRLAGRPGYEQFF; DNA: TGCGCCAGCAGCCAAGAGGGTAGGCTAGCGGGAAGGCCAGGTTATGAGCAGTTCTTC
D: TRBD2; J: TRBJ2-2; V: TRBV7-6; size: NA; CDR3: CASSLNAGVTGELFF; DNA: TGTGCCAGCAGCTTAAACGCGGGAGTTACCGGGGAGCTGTTTTTT
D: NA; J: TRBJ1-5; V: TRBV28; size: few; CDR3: CASRAPGVNQPQHF; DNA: TGTGCCAGCAGAGCCCCTGGGGTTAATCAGCCCCAGCATTTT
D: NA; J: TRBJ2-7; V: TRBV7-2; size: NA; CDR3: CASSQEPSIAYEQYF; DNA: TGTGCCAGCAGCCAGGAGCCCAGTATTGCCTACGAGCAGTACTTC
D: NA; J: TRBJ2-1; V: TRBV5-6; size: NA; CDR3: CASSPAGGPNEQFF; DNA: TGTGCCAGCAGCCCAGCTGGGGGGCCGAATGAGCAGTTCTTC
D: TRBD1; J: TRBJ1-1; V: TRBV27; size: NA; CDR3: CASSNRGRVLTEAFF; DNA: TGTGCCAGCAGTAACAGGGGGCGCGTATTAACTGAAGCTTTCTTT
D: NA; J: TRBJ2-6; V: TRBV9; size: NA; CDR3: CASSVTPGAVTSGANVLTF; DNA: TGTGCCAGCAGCGTAACCCCGGGGGCCGTTACCTCTGGGGCCAACGTCCTGACTTTC
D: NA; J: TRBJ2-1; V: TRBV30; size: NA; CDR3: CAWSVGGGEQFF; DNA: TGTGCCTGGAGTGTGGGCGGTGGTGAGCAGTTCTTC
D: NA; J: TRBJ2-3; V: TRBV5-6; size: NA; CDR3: CASSWNIWGGGKDTQYF; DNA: TGTGCCAGCAGCTGGAACATTTGGGGAGGAGGAAAGGATACGCAGTATTTT
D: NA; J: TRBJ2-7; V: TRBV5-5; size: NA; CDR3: CASSSWFTQGSSYEQYF; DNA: TGTGCCAGCAGCTCATGGTTCACCCAAGGCAGTTCCTACGAGCAGTACTTC
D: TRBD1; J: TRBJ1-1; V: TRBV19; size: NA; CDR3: CASSLRDRGPENTEAFF; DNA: TGTGCCAGTAGTCTAAGGGACAGGGGGCCTGAGAACACTGAAGCTTTCTTT
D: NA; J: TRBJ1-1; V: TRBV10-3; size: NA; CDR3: CAISESTIGVRGWEF; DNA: TGTGCCATCAGTGAGTCAACAATTGGGGTCCGGGGATGGGAGTTT
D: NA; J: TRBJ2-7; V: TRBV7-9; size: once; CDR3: CASSSGGDRSYEQYF; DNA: TGTGCCAGCAGCTCCGGGGGGGACAGATCCTACGAGCAGTACTTC
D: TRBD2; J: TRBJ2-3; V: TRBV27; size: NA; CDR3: CASSFLGTSGITDTQYF; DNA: TGTGCCAGCAGTTTCCTTGGGACTAGCGGGATCACAGATACGCAGTATTTT
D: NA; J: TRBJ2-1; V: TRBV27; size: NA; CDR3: CASSLGPGTIDNEQFF; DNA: TGTGCCAGCAGTTTGGGCCCAGGGACGATAGATAATGAGCAGTTCTTC
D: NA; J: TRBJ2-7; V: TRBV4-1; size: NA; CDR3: CASSQAPGVVYYEQYF; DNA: TGCGCCAGCAGCCAAGCGCCCGGGGTGGTGTACTACGAGCAGTACTTC
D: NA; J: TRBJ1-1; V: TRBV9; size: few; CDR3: CASSPWVGTEAFF; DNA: TGTGCCAGCAGCCCATGGGTAGGAACTGAAGCTTTCTTT
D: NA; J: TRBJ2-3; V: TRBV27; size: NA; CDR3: CASSLVFPGGSDTQYF; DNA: TGTGCCAGCAGTTTAGTTTTCCCCGGCGGTTCGGATACGCAGTATTTT
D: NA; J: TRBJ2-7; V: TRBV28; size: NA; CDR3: CASSLVSGSSYEQYF; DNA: TGTGCCAGCAGTTTGGTTTCGGGGTCATCCTACGAGCAGTACTTC
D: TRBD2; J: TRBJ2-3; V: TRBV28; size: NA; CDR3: CASSLSPATSGTDTQYF; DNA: TGTGCCAGCAGTTTAAGCCCAGCGACTAGCGGGACAGATACGCAGTATTTT
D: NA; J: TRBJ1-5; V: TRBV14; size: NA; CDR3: CASSQVPQGNQPQHF; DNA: TGTGCCAGCAGCCAAGTCCCACAGGGCAATCAGCCCCAGCATTTT
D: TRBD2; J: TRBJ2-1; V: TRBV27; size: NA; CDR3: CASSGSGRGDEQFF; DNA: TGTGCCAGCAGTGGTAGCGGGAGAGGCGATGAGCAGTTCTTC
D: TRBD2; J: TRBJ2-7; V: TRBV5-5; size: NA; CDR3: CASSLGAGGPLYEQYF; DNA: TGTGCCAGCAGCCTCGGGGCGGGAGGGCCGCTCTACGAGCAGTACTTC
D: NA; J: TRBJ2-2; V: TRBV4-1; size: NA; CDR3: CASSPKGVGELFF; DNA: TGCGCCAGCAGTCCGAAGGGCGTCGGGGAGCTGTTTTTT
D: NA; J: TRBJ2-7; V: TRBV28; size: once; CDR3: CASSFAGSREQYF; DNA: TGTGCCAGCAGTTTTGCAGGCTCGCGCGAGCAGTACTTC
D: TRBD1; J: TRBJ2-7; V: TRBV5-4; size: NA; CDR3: CASSPDRGRGYEQYF; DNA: TGTGCCAGCAGCCCGGACAGGGGGCGAGGCTACGAGCAGTACTTC
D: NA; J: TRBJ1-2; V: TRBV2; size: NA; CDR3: CASRLVWLDGYTF; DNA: TGTGCCAGCAGGCTGGTATGGTTGGATGGCTACACCTTC
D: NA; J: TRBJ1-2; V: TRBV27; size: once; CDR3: CASSVYLGYGYTF; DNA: TGTGCCAGCAGTGTTTATCTTGGGTATGGCTACACCTTC
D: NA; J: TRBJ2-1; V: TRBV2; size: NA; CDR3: CASSETTGVNEQFF; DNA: TGTGCCAGCAGTGAGACGACAGGCGTCAATGAGCAGTTCTTC
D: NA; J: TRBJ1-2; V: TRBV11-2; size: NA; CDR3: CASSSLRDIVEGYTF; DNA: TGTGCCAGCAGCTCCCTCCGGGACATCGTCGAGGGCTACACCTTC
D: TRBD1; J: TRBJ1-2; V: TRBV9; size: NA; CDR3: CASSPWDRDDGYTF; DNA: TGTGCCAGCAGCCCCTGGGACAGGGACGATGGCTACACCTTC
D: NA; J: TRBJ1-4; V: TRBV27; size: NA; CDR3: CASMSMRREKLFF; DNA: TGTGCCAGCATGAGTATGCGGCGTGAAAAACTGTTTTTT
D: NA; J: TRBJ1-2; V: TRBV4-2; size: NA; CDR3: CASSQDLSRWGDYGYTF; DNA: TGTGCCAGCAGCCAAGATCTTTCCCGTTGGGGGGACTATGGCTACACCTTC
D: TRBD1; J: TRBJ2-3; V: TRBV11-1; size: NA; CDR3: CASSVILPGQGADTQYF; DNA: TGTGCCAGCAGCGTAATACTACCGGGACAGGGGGCAGATACGCAGTATTTT
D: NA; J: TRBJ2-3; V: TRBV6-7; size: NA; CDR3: CASPGRQGEPDTQYF; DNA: TGTGCCAGCCCGGGGCGCCAGGGAGAACCAGATACGCAGTATTTT
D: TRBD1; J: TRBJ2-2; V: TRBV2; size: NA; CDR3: CASSFRQGRTGELFF; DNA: TGTGCCAGCAGTTTTAGACAGGGCCGCACCGGGGAGCTGTTTTTT
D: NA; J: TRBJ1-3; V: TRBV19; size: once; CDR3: CASSEYGSSGNTIYF; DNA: TGTGCCAGTAGTGAGTACGGAAGCTCTGGAAACACCATATATTTT
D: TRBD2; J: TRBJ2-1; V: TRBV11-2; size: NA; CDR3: CASSSRGTSVYEQFF; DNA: TGTGCCAGCAGCTCCAGGGGGACTAGCGTCTATGAGCAGTTCTTC
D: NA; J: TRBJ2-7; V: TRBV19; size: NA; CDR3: CASSWTESYEQYF; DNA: TGTGCCAGTAGTTGGACCGAGTCCTACGAGCAGTACTTC